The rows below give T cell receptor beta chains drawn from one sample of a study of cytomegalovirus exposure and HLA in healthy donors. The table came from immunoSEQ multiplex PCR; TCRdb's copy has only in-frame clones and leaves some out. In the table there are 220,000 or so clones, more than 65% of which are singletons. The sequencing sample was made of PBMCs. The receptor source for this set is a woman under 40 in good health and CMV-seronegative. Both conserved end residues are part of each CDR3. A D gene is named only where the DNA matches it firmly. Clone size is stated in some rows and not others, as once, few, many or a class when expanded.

CASSSMSNEQFF	TGTGCCAGCAGTAGTATGAGCAATGAGCAGTTCTTC	12	-	TRBV2	TRBJ2-1	-
CASSTGETQYF	TGTGCCAGCAGTACAGGCGAGACCCAGTACTTC	11	once	TRBV6-5	TRBJ2-5	-
CASSLQLGQAVYEQYF	TGTGCCAGCAGCTTACAGCTAGGACAGGCTGTTTACGAGCAGTACTTC	16	-	TRBV11-3	TRBJ2-7	TRBD1
CASSLDRGPDGYTF	TGTGCCAGCAGCTTGGACAGGGGGCCGGATGGCTACACCTTC	14	-	TRBV5-4	TRBJ1-2	TRBD1
CASIISGGFYNEQFF	TGTGCCAGCATTATAAGCGGGGGGTTCTACAATGAGCAGTTCTTC	15	-	TRBV7-9	TRBJ2-1	TRBD2
CASSSEPGPTNEKLFF	TGTGCCAGCAGTTCCGAGCCGGGTCCAACTAATGAAAAACTGTTTTTT	16	-	TRBV6-5	TRBJ1-4	-
CASSPDSGQHYGYTF	TGCGCCAGCAGCCCGGATTCCGGACAGCACTATGGCTACACCTTC	15	once	TRBV5-1	TRBJ1-2	-
CASIPDGTRGTQYF	TGTGCCAGCATCCCAGACGGTACCCGGGGGACCCAGTACTTC	14	few	TRBV2	TRBJ2-5	-
CASSLGTSGIHTDTQYF	TGTGCCAGCAGTCTCGGGACTAGCGGGATACACACAGATACGCAGTATTTT	17	-	TRBV27	TRBJ2-3	TRBD2
CASSLDGGARELFF	TGCGCCAGCAGCTTGGACGGGGGGGCGAGGGAGCTGTTTTTT	14	few	TRBV5-1	TRBJ2-2	TRBD2
CASSQTGGVPLHF	TGTGCCAGCAGCCAGACAGGGGGTGTACCCCTCCACTTT	13	-	TRBV7-8	TRBJ1-6	TRBD1
CASSLPRGRGSAGELFF	TGTGCCAGCAGCTTGCCGAGGGGGCGCGGGTCGGCCGGGGAGCTGTTTTTT	17	-	TRBV5-4	TRBJ2-2	TRBD1
CASSYGTSRGNEQFF	TGTGCCAGCAGCTACGGGACTAGCAGGGGAAATGAGCAGTTCTTC	15	-	TRBV5-6	TRBJ2-1	TRBD2
CASSPDRLPRGEQYF	TGTGCCAGCAGCCCTGACCGATTGCCGCGCGGCGAGCAGTACTTC	15	-	TRBV6-6	TRBJ2-7	-